A selection of T cell receptor beta chains follows, all from one sample in a study of T cells after yellow fever vaccination. MiXCR, applied by TCRdb to the 5' RACE reads, yields one record per CDR3 protein. This table has around 230,000 distinct CDR3 sequences, approximately 6.7% appearing once. The specimen was CD4+ T cells sorted from PBMCs, collected on the day of the yellow fever booster vaccination. The receptors derive from a man aged 25-45 years who received the YFV17D yellow fever vaccine. The CDR3 runs from the conserved cysteine through the conserved F or W. The D gene is left open where the match is weak. The listing skips clone size in some rows; elsewhere it reads once, few, many or a size class.

V: TRBV12-3/TRBV12-4
length: 13
J: TRBJ1-2
size: many
D: .
CDR3: CASSLRGGYGYTF
DNA: TGTGCCAGCAGTTTAAGGGGGGGCTATGGCTACACCTTC

V: TRBV18
length: 18
J: TRBJ2-1
size: .
D: TRBD2
CDR3: CASSPHSGLAGGSNEQFF
DNA: TGTGCCAGCTCACCCCACTCGGGACTAGCGGGAGGATCCAATGAGCAGTTCTTC

V: TRBV7-2
length: 15
J: TRBJ2-1
size: .
D: .
CDR3: CASSFLWRNYNEQFF
DNA: TGTGCCAGCAGCTTTCTATGGCGGAACTACAATGAGCAGTTCTTC

V: TRBV12-3/TRBV12-4
length: 11
J: TRBJ2-3
size: many
D: .
CDR3: CASSTRDTQYF
DNA: TGTGCCAGCAGTACTCGAGATACGCAGTATTTT

V: TRBV10-2
length: 15
J: TRBJ2-6
size: few
D: .
CDR3: CASRGPSSGANVLTF
DNA: TGCGCCAGCAGGGGGCCTAGCTCTGGGGCCAACGTCCTGACTTTC

V: TRBV14
length: 14
J: TRBJ2-7
size: many
D: .
CDR3: CASSQALTPREQYF
DNA: TGTGCCAGCAGCCAGGCCCTGACGCCTCGCGAGCAGTACTTC

V: TRBV20-1
length: 14
J: TRBJ2-5
size: few
D: .
CDR3: CSASGWGHRETQYF
DNA: TGCAGTGCTAGCGGTTGGGGGCATCGGGAGACCCAGTACTTC

V: TRBV5-1
length: 15
J: TRBJ2-1
size: .
D: .
CDR3: CASSSMTASYNEQFF
DNA: TGCGCCAGCAGCTCTATGACAGCATCCTACAATGAGCAGTTCTTC

V: TRBV12-3/TRBV12-4
length: 15
J: TRBJ2-2
size: few
D: .
CDR3: CATFPPAANTGELFF
DNA: TGTGCCACCTTCCCCCCCGCAGCGAACACCGGGGAGCTGTTTTTT

V: TRBV10-2
length: 14
J: TRBJ2-2
size: few
D: .
CDR3: CASMRGRYTGELFF
DNA: TGCGCCAGCATGAGAGGGAGGTACACCGGGGAGCTGTTTTTT

V: TRBV27
length: 19
J: TRBJ2-1
size: many
D: TRBD2
CDR3: CASSPPGASGRGANNEQFF
DNA: TGTGCCAGCAGTCCTCCCGGGGCTAGCGGGAGGGGGGCCAACAATGAGCAGTTCTTC

V: TRBV5-6
length: 13
J: TRBJ1-2
size: .
D: .
CDR3: CASSLGLHYGYTF
DNA: TGTGCCAGCAGCCTCGGCCTTCACTATGGCTACACCTTC

V: TRBV11-2
length: 18
J: TRBJ2-2
size: .
D: TRBD2
CDR3: CASSFYVGLTSNTGELFF
DNA: TGTGCCAGCAGCTTTTATGTGGGACTAACCTCGAACACCGGGGAGCTGTTTTTT

V: TRBV11-2
length: 18
J: TRBJ2-5
size: .
D: TRBD2
CDR3: CASSLMRSAGIIQETQYF
DNA: TGTGCCAGCAGCTTAATGAGGTCAGCGGGAATAATCCAAGAGACCCAGTACTTC

V: TRBV12-3/TRBV12-4
length: 16
J: TRBJ2-2
size: many
D: .
CDR3: CASRPSARRYTGELFF
DNA: TGTGCCAGCAGACCCTCGGCCCGGAGATACACCGGGGAGCTGTTTTTT

V: TRBV2
length: 14
J: TRBJ2-1
size: .
D: TRBD1
CDR3: CASNIQGRENEQFF
DNA: TGTGCCAGCAATATACAGGGGAGAGAGAATGAGCAGTTCTTC

V: TRBV3-1
length: 19
J: TRBJ1-1
size: .
D: .
CDR3: CASCSQVPGTGTLNTEAFF
DNA: TGTGCCAGCTGCAGTCAGGTCCCCGGGACGGGGACTCTGAACACTGAAGCTTTCTTT

V: TRBV29-1
length: 12
J: TRBJ2-5
size: .
D: .
CDR3: CSVVARLETQYF
DNA: TGCAGCGTTGTGGCCAGGTTAGAGACCCAGTACTTC

V: TRBV3-1
length: 15
J: TRBJ2-2
size: few
D: .
CDR3: CASSQEVLLTGELFF
DNA: TGTGCCAGCAGCCAAGAGGTTCTTCTAACCGGGGAGCTGTTTTTT

V: TRBV11-2
length: 20
J: TRBJ2-1
size: few
D: TRBD2
CDR3: CASSFSFSPSGRPPYNEQFF
DNA: TGTGCCAGCAGCTTTTCATTCAGTCCTAGCGGGAGGCCTCCCTACAATGAGCAGTTCTTC

V: TRBV5-1
length: 18
J: TRBJ2-6
size: .
D: .
CDR3: CASSLENSHRSGANVLTF
DNA: TGCGCCAGCAGCTTAGAGAACAGCCATCGTTCTGGGGCCAACGTCCTGACTTTC

V: TRBV15
length: 13
J: TRBJ1-2
size: few
D: .
CDR3: CATSRNPTEGYTF
DNA: TGTGCCACCAGCCGAAACCCCACGGAAGGCTACACCTTC

V: TRBV7-2
length: 14
J: TRBJ1-4
size: few
D: .
CDR3: CASSLAGLGEKLFF
DNA: TGTGCCAGCAGCTTAGCAGGGTTGGGTGAAAAACTGTTTTTT

V: TRBV5-4
length: 12
J: TRBJ2-2
size: .
D: .
CDR3: CASRGLGGELFF
DNA: TGTGCCAGCAGAGGACTCGGCGGGGAGCTGTTTTTT

V: TRBV7-2
length: 15
J: TRBJ2-1
size: many
D: TRBD2
CDR3: CASSALGLAGLEQFF
DNA: TGTGCCAGCAGCGCGTTGGGACTAGCGGGCCTTGAGCAGTTCTTC

V: TRBV18
length: 15
J: TRBJ2-2
size: few
D: .
CDR3: CASSPRTENTGELFF
DNA: TGTGCCAGCTCCCCCCGGACGGAGAACACCGGGGAGCTGTTTTTT

V: TRBV29-1
length: 16
J: TRBJ2-7
size: few
D: .
CDR3: CSEDRPSGAYSYEQYF
DNA: TGCAGCGAGGACAGACCGAGCGGAGCTTACTCCTACGAGCAGTACTTC

V: TRBV20-1
length: 11
J: TRBJ1-1
size: many
D: .
CDR3: CSATSNTEAFF
DNA: TGCAGTGCTACTTCTAACACTGAAGCTTTCTTT

V: TRBV7-2
length: 15
J: TRBJ2-3
size: many
D: .
CDR3: CASSPRGSYTDTQYF
DNA: TGTGCCAGCAGCCCCAGGGGATCATACACAGATACGCAGTATTTT

V: TRBV27
length: 13
J: TRBJ1-4
size: .
D: TRBD1
CDR3: CASSRQGVEKLFF
DNA: TGTGCCAGCAGTCGACAGGGTGTTGAAAAACTGTTTTTT

V: TRBV19
length: 16
J: TRBJ2-3
size: few
D: .
CDR3: CATSVLAAGDTDTQYF
DNA: TGTGCCACTAGTGTGTTGGCCGCAGGGGACACAGATACGCAGTATTTT

V: TRBV5-4
length: 15
J: TRBJ2-5
size: few
D: TRBD2
CDR3: CASSKTSGKLGTQYF
DNA: TGTGCCAGCAGCAAAACTAGCGGGAAACTAGGGACCCAGTACTTC

V: TRBV20-1
length: 14
J: TRBJ2-1
size: .
D: .
CDR3: CSARVRDTSGEQFF
DNA: TGCAGTGCCAGAGTTCGGGACACCTCCGGTGAGCAGTTCTTC

V: TRBV28
length: 15
J: TRBJ1-1
size: many
D: .
CDR3: CASSSRDSMNTEAFF
DNA: TGTGCCAGCAGTTCCCGCGACAGTATGAACACTGAAGCTTTCTTT

V: TRBV7-9
length: 15
J: TRBJ2-1
size: many
D: TRBD2
CDR3: CASSDSGRYNNEQFF
DNA: TGTGCCAGCAGCGATAGCGGGAGGTACAACAATGAGCAGTTCTTC

V: TRBV7-6
length: 16
J: TRBJ2-1
size: many
D: TRBD2
CDR3: CASRPWTSGGGDEQFF
DNA: TGTGCCAGCAGGCCGTGGACTAGCGGGGGAGGGGATGAGCAGTTCTTC

V: TRBV28
length: 15
J: TRBJ2-3
size: .
D: .
CDR3: CASSSGFLRGDTQYF
DNA: TGTGCCAGCAGTTCCGGCTTCCTCCGAGGGGATACGCAGTATTTT